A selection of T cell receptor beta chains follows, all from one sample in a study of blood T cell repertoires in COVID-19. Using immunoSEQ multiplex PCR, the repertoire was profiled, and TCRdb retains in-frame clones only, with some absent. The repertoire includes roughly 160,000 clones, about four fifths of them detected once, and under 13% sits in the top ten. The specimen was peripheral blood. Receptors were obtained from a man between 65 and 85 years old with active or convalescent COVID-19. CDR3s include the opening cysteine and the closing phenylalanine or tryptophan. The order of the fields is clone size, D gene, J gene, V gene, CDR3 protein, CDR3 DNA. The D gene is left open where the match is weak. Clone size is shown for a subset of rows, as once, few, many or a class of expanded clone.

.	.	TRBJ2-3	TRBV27	CASTRGTASSTDTQYF	TGTGCCAGCACCCGCGGGACAGCTTCCAGCACAGATACGCAGTATTTT
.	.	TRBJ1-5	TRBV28	CASRVGGPSNQPQHF	TGTGCCAGCAGGGTCGGGGGGCCAAGCAATCAGCCCCAGCATTTT
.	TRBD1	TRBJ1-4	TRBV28	CASTPRGRGYEKLFF	TGTGCCAGCACCCCCCGAGGCAGGGGGTATGAAAAACTGTTTTTT
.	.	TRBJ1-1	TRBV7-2	CASSLGGLRTEAFF	TGTGCCAGCAGCTTGGGGGGGCTGAGAACTGAAGCTTTCTTT
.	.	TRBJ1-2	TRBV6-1	CASSEVAGNYGYTF	TGTGCCAGCAGTGAAGTAGCGGGGAACTATGGCTACACCTTC
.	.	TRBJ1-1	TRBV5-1	CASSLVGETPEAFF	TGCGCCAGCAGCTTGGTGGGCGAGACCCCTGAAGCTTTCTTT
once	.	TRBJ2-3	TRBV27	CASSFSGLLLTDTQYF	TGTGCCAGCAGTTTCTCGGGACTGTTGCTCACAGATACGCAGTATTTT
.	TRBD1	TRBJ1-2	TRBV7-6	CASSAQQGGYGYTF	TGTGCCAGCAGCGCCCAACAGGGGGGATATGGCTACACCTTC
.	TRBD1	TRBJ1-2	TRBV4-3	CASSSAAGTAHGYTF	TGCGCCAGCAGTTCAGCGGCCGGGACAGCCCATGGCTACACCTTC
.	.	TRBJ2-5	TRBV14	CASSRGVGYSQETQYF	TGTGCCAGCAGTCGCGGGGTGGGCTATTCACAAGAGACCCAGTACTTC
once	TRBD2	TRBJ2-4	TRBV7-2	CASSPWGRGGIQYF	TGTGCCAGCAGCCCCTGGGGCCGGGGGGGCATTCAGTACTTC
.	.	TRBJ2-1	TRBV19	CASSIAGPDNEQFF	TGTGCCAGTAGTATCGCGGGTCCAGACAATGAGCAGTTCTTC
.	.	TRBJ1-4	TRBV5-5	CASSLVFGALVATNEKLFF	TGTGCCAGCAGCTTGGTTTTCGGAGCCCTCGTGGCAACTAATGAAAAACTGTTTTTT